This TCR beta chain came from a study of CXCR3-negative and CXCR3-positive naive CD8 T cells. The CDR3 runs to 18 residues. Study-wide points: Memory cells diverged, while naive CXCR3-positive and CXCR3-negative cells had similar TRBV-TRBJ usage. Both naive subsets showed comparably high diversity, and memory CD8+ cells showed much lower diversity. More hydrophobic TRB CDR3s were found in CXCR3-positive naive cells than in CXCR3-negative naive cells.

As regards this clonotype: The target antigen is unknown.

The TRB cDNA libraries were prepared by 5' RACE with UMI labels. For each CDR3 protein, TCRdb gives one entry from its re-call of the 5' RACE reads, without DNA. The sample table includes approximately 74,000 distinct CDR3 sequences. Sequencing was carried out using naive CXCR3- CD8+ T cells from blood. Subset given: CD45RO-CCR7+CD27+CD95- naive CD8+ T cells lacking CXCR3 (TNR3-). The gene calls are TRBV12-3 or TRBV12-4 and TRBJ2-3; TCRdb proposes TRBD2, but this gene call is untestable without DNA. The sequence derives from a human donor in good health. Some clones in this sample may be carry-over from other donors' samples. CDR3 loop: CASTQSGTSGSRADTQYF.